This entry lists 32 T cell receptor beta chains sequenced from one sample in a study of CD4+ T cells in melanoma. Assay used: immunoSEQ multiplex PCR; TCRdb lists only in-frame clones, some missing. The table lists over 100,000 clones, 92% of them singletons. Sequenced: peripheral blood. The receptor set was obtained from a human donor with melanoma.

The chain links TRBV28 to TRBJ1-6; perhaps TRBD1 as D (6 bases). The V gene's germline CDR1 is MDHEN and CDR2 SYDVKM. CDR3 length equals 14 residues. The ends were cut back, 6 bases at V and 11 bases at J, with 17 bases in the middle. DNA for the CDR3: TGTGCCAGCAGCCCCTTCAGGGGCGAGGCACCCCTCCACTTT. The encoded protein is CASSPFRGEAPLHF.

This clone was seen once. Germline is not matched at one junction end, which may reflect a read error. The chain combines TRBV18 with TRBJ1-4, with TRBD1 matching over 7 bases. Germline V gene lookup returns CDR1 KGHSH and CDR2 LQKENI. The CDR3 sequence is 12 residues long. The CDR3 loop reads CASSLQGQFRVF. CDR3 in DNA: TGTGCCAGCTCACTCCAGGGACAGTTCAGGGTTTTT.

The chain is built from TRBV14 and TRBJ2-5; D gene ambiguous. Per germline, CDR1 SGHDN and CDR2 FVKESK. The CDR3 covers 15 residues. V was trimmed by 1 base and J by 2 bases, leaving 11 bases between them. The CDR3 DNA reads TGTGCCAGCAGCCAAGGACTGTTTCCTCAAGAGACCCAGTACTTC. This translates into CASSQGLFPQETQYF.

The chain recombines TRBV5-5 with TRBJ1-2, with a possible D match to TRBD1 (5 bases). Germline loops: CDR1 SGHKS, CDR2 YYEKEE (reference sequence). The CDR3 spans 16 residues. Trimming stripped 0 bases from V and 4 bases from J, with 16 bases between. CDR3 bases: TGTGCCAGCAGCTTGGGCTCCGGGGGGAGGGCCTATGGCTACACCTTC. Translated: CASSLGSGGRAYGYTF.

CDR3 nucleotides: TGTGCCAGCAGTTCCCCCGGGGGGCAAGAGACCCAGTACTTC. Its protein product is CASSSPGGQETQYF. The chain has TRBV28 and TRBJ2-5; the match to TRBD2 covers 7 bases. Germline V gene sequence: CDR1 MDHEN, CDR2 SYDVKM. This CDR3 is 14 amino acids long. Trimming removed 4 bases from V and 2 bases from J; junction bases left unmatched: 4.

The chain links TRBV29-1 to TRBJ1-4; TRBD1 is a possible D gene (5 bases). V was pared by 6 bases and J by 8 bases, with 16 bases between. Germline CDR1 SQVTM, CDR2 ANQGSEA. This CDR3 region has 13 residues. In DNA form, the CDR3 reads TGCAGCGTGAAGGGGTCTGACCGGGAAAAACTGTTTTTT. Translated, it gives CSVKGSDREKLFF.

This chain links TRBV6-5 with TRBJ2-7; the D gene is possibly TRBD1 (6 bases). Germline assignment: CDR1 MNHEY and CDR2 SVGAGI. This CDR3 contains 14 residues. Deletions cut 5 bases from V and 0 bases from J, with 11 bases between. CDR3 DNA sequence: TGTGCCAGCAGTGCACAGGGAATCTCCTACGAGCAGTACTTC. Encoded protein: CASSAQGISYEQYF.

This chain connects TRBV19 to TRBJ1-5; 7 nucleotides agree with TRBD1. The CDR3 is made up of 15 amino acids. V lost 5 bases, J lost 3 bases, and 7 bases stayed unmatched. The germline V gene encodes CDR1 LNHDA and CDR2 SQIVND (reference sequence). The CDR3 here is CASSGGTVINQPQHF. The CDR3 region has the DNA TGTGCCAGTAGTGGGGGGACAGTCATCAATCAGCCCCAGCATTTT.

V and J are TRBV7-7 and TRBJ2-1; 7 nucleotides align to TRBD1. CDR1 is SSHAT, CDR2 FNYEAQ, per germline (reference sequence). The ends lost 5 bases at V and 4 bases at J; junction bases unmatched: 2. CDR3 length: 13 residues. The CDR3, as DNA: TGTGCCAGCAGCCTGACAGGGTACAATGAGCAGTTCTTC. This codes for CASSLTGYNEQFF. The whole variable domain, filled in from reference TRBV7-7 and TRBJ2-1, reads GAGVSQSPRYKVTKRGQDVTLRCDPISSHATLYWYQQALGQGPEFLTYFNYEAQPDKSGLPSDRFSAERPEGSISTLTIQRTEQRDSAMYRCASSLTGYNEQFFGPGTRLTVL.

The CDR3 region is CASKSLAEKLFF. As DNA, the CDR3 is TGTGCCAGCAAGTCACTGGCTGAAAAACTGTTTTTT. The chain combines TRBV25-1 with TRBJ1-4; D is ambiguous. Germline CDR1 is MGHDK and CDR2 is SYGVNS. The CDR3 spans 12 residues. Between the trimmed V and J ends, which lost 7 bases and 7 bases, there was a span of 10 bases. The variable domain in full, with the rest retrieved from reference TRBV25-1 and TRBJ1-4, is EADIYQTPRYLVIGTGKKITLECSQTMGHDKMYWYQQDPGMELHLIHYSYGVNSTEKGDLSSESTVSRIRTEHFPLTLESARPSHTSQYLCASKSLAEKLFFGSGTQLSVL.

The chain employs TRBV7-9 and TRBJ2-1; 13 nucleotides agree with TRBD2. The CDR3 has 15 residues. Looked up from germline, CDR1 is SEHNR and CDR2 is FQNEAQ (reference sequence). The V gene end was trimmed by 8 bases and the J gene end by 6 bases; junction bases not matched to a gene: 7. CDR3 in DNA: TGTGCCAGCGGCTCTACTAGCGGGGGGGCCAATGAGCAGTTCTTC. This sequence encodes CASGSTSGGANEQFF.

CDR3 amino acids: CASSQNPGNEQFF. The CDR3 DNA reads as TGCGCCAGCAGCCAGAATCCGGGGAATGAGCAGTTCTTC. The V gene is TRBV4-1, the J gene TRBJ2-1; possible D gene TRBD2, 5 bases. The CDR3 is 13 residues long. V was clipped by 3 bases and J by 7 bases, with 10 bases between them. CDR1 is MGHRA and CDR2 is YSYEKL in the germline V gene.

J is TRBJ2-5 and V is TRBV2; D is undetermined. Germline values: CDR1 SNHLY, CDR2 FYNNEI. Trimming removed 2 bases at V and 2 bases at J, with 12 bases between. The CDR3 has 15 residues. CDR3 coding DNA: TGTGCCAGCAGTGAACAAGGGTTTGGTCAAGAGACCCAGTACTTC. Its protein product is CASSEQGFGQETQYF. Complete variable domain (other parts from reference TRBV2 and TRBJ2-5): EPEVTQTPSHQVTQMGQEVILRCVPISNHLYFYWYRQILGQKVEFLVSFYNNEISEKSEIFDDQFSVERPDGSNFTLKIRSTKLEDSAMYFCASSEQGFGQETQYFGPGTRLLVL.

The chain joins TRBV5-1 to TRBJ1-1, with 7 bases fitting TRBD1. Germline-derived CDR1 and CDR2 are SGHRS and YFSETQ. V lost 4 bases, J lost 1 base, and 10 bases stayed unmatched. The CDR3 is 16 amino acids. The CDR3 DNA reads as TGCGCCAGCAGCACCACCGCCGGGACAGAGAACACTGAAGCTTTCTTT. Translated, it gives CASSTTAGTENTEAFF.

The chain employs TRBV5-1 and TRBJ2-7; TRBD2 is a possible D gene (6 bases). Germline-derived CDR1 and CDR2 are SGHRS and YFSETQ. V lost 2 bases, J lost 5 bases, and 14 bases lay in between. The CDR3 sequence is 14 residues long. The CDR3 here is CASSFQPSVDEQYF. CDR3 coding DNA: TGCGCCAGCAGCTTCCAGCCTAGCGTCGACGAGCAGTACTTC.

V gene TRBV9 combines with J gene TRBJ2-7; TRBD2 matches 7 bases. Germline trimming cut 2 bases from V and 5 bases from J; bases unmatched to any gene: 7. This CDR3 comprises 14 residues. The germline V gene encodes CDR1 SGDLS and CDR2 YYNGEE. CDR3: CASSVGIAGHEQYF. In DNA, the CDR3 is TGTGCCAGCAGCGTCGGAATAGCGGGCCACGAGCAGTACTTC.

The chain carries TRBV7-9 and TRBJ2-2, with 7 bases aligning to TRBD2. Germline trimming cut 4 bases from V and 5 bases from J; bases unmatched to any gene: 7. Looked up from germline, CDR1 is SEHNR and CDR2 is FQNEAQ (reference sequence). The CDR3 totals 15 residues. The chain's CDR3 is CASSWHGRGTGELFF. The CDR3, as DNA: TGTGCCAGCAGCTGGCATGGGCGGGGGACCGGGGAGCTGTTTTTT.

This clone was seen only once. The genes are TRBV4-2 and TRBJ2-3; the D gene could be TRBD1 or TRBD2 (5 bases each). This CDR3 is built from 18 residues. Deletions cut 0 bases from V and 5 bases from J, with 21 bases between. Looked up from germline, CDR1 is LGHNA and CDR2 is YNFKEQ. The CDR3 loop reads CASSQDWGMRPLVDTQYF. DNA for the CDR3: TGTGCCAGCAGCCAAGATTGGGGGATGCGACCATTAGTAGATACGCAGTATTTT.

CDR3 bases: TGTGCCATCAGTGACTGGACAGGGTCGACAGATACGCAGTATTTT. The encoded protein is CAISDWTGSTDTQYF. J is TRBJ2-3 and V is TRBV10-3; 8 bases are a match to TRBD1. Trimming took 3 bases from V and 3 from J; bases not matched to a gene: 5. The CDR3 totals 15 residues. Germline V gives CDR1 ENHRY, CDR2 SYGVKD.

This clone came up a few times. This sequence joins TRBV10-3 and TRBJ2-3; 8 bases fit TRBD2. The CDR3 totals 16 residues. CDR1 ENHRY and CDR2 SYGVKD come from the germline V gene. V lost 4 bases and J lost 4; bases outside the gene matches: 10. The DNA for the CDR3 is TGTGCCATCAGTGGGGGTCGTAGCGGGAAAGCAGATACGCAGTATTTT. Its translation: CAISGGRSGKADTQYF.

This clone has a single count. The CDR3 protein is CASSLQGFGNEQYF. CDR3 bases: TGTGCCAGTAGTTTGCAGGGGTTTGGCAACGAGCAGTACTTC. The chain is built from TRBV19 and TRBJ2-7, with a weak D call TRBD1 (6 bases). CDR3 size: 14 residues. Germline V gene sequence: CDR1 LNHDA, CDR2 SQIVND (reference sequence). The V gene lost 5 bases and the J gene lost 5 bases, with 16 bases spanning the gap.

This clone was counted once. V gene TRBV28 combines with J gene TRBJ2-5; 12 bases are a match to TRBD2. Germline loops: CDR1 MDHEN, CDR2 SYDVKM. This CDR3 is built from 15 residues. Trimming took 4 bases from V and 4 from J; bases not matched to a gene: 4. CDR3 sequence reads: CASSSLTSGRETQYF. CDR3 nucleotide sequence: TGTGCCAGCAGTTCCCTGACTAGCGGGAGAGAGACCCAGTACTTC.

The CDR3 region is CASRVGTGTVNEAFF. CDR3 nucleotides: TGCGCCAGCAGGGTCGGGACAGGGACTGTAAATGAAGCTTTCTTT. The rearrangement uses TRBV5-1 and TRBJ1-1; 9 bases are a match to TRBD1. Germline assignment: CDR1 SGHRS and CDR2 YFSETQ. With V trimmed by 5 bases and J by 7 bases, 12 bases remained unmatched. This CDR3 contains 15 residues. Supplemented by reference TRBV5-1 and TRBJ1-1, the full variable domain reads KAGVTQTPRYLIKTRGQQVTLSCSPISGHRSVSWYQQTPGQGLQFLFEYFSETQRNKGNFPGRFSGRQFSNSRSEMNVSTLELGDSALYLCASRVGTGTVNEAFFGQGTRLTVV.

V gene TRBV5-4 combines with J gene TRBJ2-3; D gene unclear. V was trimmed by 0 bases and J by 0 bases, leaving 11 bases between them. This CDR3 spans 16 amino acids. Germline CDR1 reads SGHNT; CDR2 reads YYREEE (reference sequence). The CDR3 protein is CASSLVTRASTDTQYF. CDR3 nucleotide sequence: TGTGCCAGCAGCTTGGTGACCCGGGCAAGCACAGATACGCAGTATTTT.

As concerns this clone: Relative to the germline gene, one junction end is altered; a read error may explain this. Other DNA sequences from this sample encode an identical CDR3 as well. The chain is built from TRBV7-9 and TRBJ1-4; no definite D call. Germline V gives CDR1 SEHNR, CDR2 FQNEAQ (reference sequence). This CDR3 is 15 amino acids long. CDR3 in DNA: TGCGCCAGCAGCTTGTTACGAGGTTTTGATGAAAAACTGTTTTTT. As protein: CASSLLRGFDEKLFF.

This rearrangement joins TRBV4-1 to TRBJ2-7; unclear D gene. The CDR3 extends over 17 amino acids. V was shortened by 0 bases and J by 6 bases, with 21 bases between the two germline ends. Germline CDR1 reads MGHRA; CDR2 reads YSYEKL. The CDR3 loop is CASSQEREPTWATEQYF. The CDR3 DNA follows: TGCGCCAGCAGCCAAGAGAGAGAGCCAACCTGGGCGACCGAGCAGTACTTC.

CDR3 sequence reads: CASRTSGVGENQPQHF. In DNA, the CDR3 is TGTGCCAGCAGAACTAGCGGCGTGGGGGAGAATCAGCCCCAGCATTTT. The chain employs TRBV28 and TRBJ1-5, with D maybe TRBD1 (5 bases). CDR1 is MDHEN, CDR2 SYDVKM, per germline. There are 16 residues in the CDR3. Trimming cost V 6 bases and J 4 bases, with 19 bases left between them.

The rearrangement links TRBV19 to TRBJ1-2, with TRBD1 as a possible D gene (5 bases). CDR1 is LNHDA and CDR2 is SQIVND in the germline V gene (reference sequence). The ends were cut back, 3 bases at V and 4 bases at J, with 9 bases in the middle. This CDR3 spans 13 amino acids. The CDR3 DNA sequence: TGTGCCAGTAGTATGGGCAGGGCCTATGGCTACACCTTC. This codes for CASSMGRAYGYTF.

The CDR3 here is CASSFGQGALDEQFF. The DNA for the CDR3 is TGTGCCAGCAGCTTCGGACAGGGGGCCCTCGATGAGCAGTTCTTC. This chain links TRBV5-4 with TRBJ2-1; TRBD1 matches 11 bases. Germline V gives CDR1 SGHNT, CDR2 YYREEE (reference sequence). The CDR3 extends over 15 amino acids. The V and J ends lost 2 bases and 8 bases, in that order; junction bases with no gene match: 6. Together with reference TRBV5-4 and TRBJ2-1, the CDR3 gives the full variable domain: ETGVTQSPTHLIKTRGQQVTLRCSSQSGHNTVSWYQQALGQGPQFIFQYYREEENGRGNFPPRFSGLQFPNYSSELNVNALELDDSALYLCASSFGQGALDEQFFGPGTRLTVL.

The rearrangement uses TRBV5-1 and TRBJ2-1; 10 bases are shared with TRBD1. This CDR3 spans 16 amino acids. Germline CDR1 SGHRS, CDR2 YFSETQ. Trimming cost V 6 bases and J 7 bases; bases outside gene matches: 13. CDR3 loop: CASNPSPGTGVNEQFF. CDR3 coding DNA: TGCGCCAGCAACCCATCTCCCGGGACAGGGGTTAATGAGCAGTTCTTC.

The V call is TRBV9, the J call TRBJ2-2; 14 positions agree with TRBD2. V dropped 4 bases and J dropped 9; count of bases not matched to a gene: 11. CDR3 length: 17 amino acids. The germline gives CDR1 SGDLS, CDR2 YYNGEE. The CDR3 loop is CASSTYSGLAGVRELFF. The CDR3 nucleotides read TGTGCCAGCAGCACATACTCGGGACTAGCGGGAGTTCGGGAGCTGTTTTTT.

The V gene is TRBV28, the J gene TRBJ1-1, with 7 bases lining up with TRBD1. CDR3 length: 12 residues. The J segment lost 8 bases and the V segment lost 6 bases, leaving 6 bases of the junction unmatched. Germline V gene data show CDR1 as MDHEN and CDR2 as SYDVKM. The CDR3 here is CASSGTVVEAFF. The CDR3 coding sequence is TGTGCCAGCAGCGGGACAGTGGTAGAAGCTTTCTTT.